These 2 T cell receptor beta chains were all obtained from the same sample, sequenced in a study of T cells after yellow fever vaccination. TCRdb reprocessed the 5' RACE reads via MiXCR and lists one record per CDR3 protein. Of a few hundred thousand distinct CDR3 sequences in the sample, approximately 5.7% were seen once. Sample: PBMCs, taken 5 days after the yellow fever booster vaccination. Receptors originate from a man aged 30-40 years who received the YFV17D yellow fever vaccine.

This clonotype was seen ten or more times. V and J are TRBV5-6 and TRBJ2-4, with D possibly being TRBD2 (6 bases). From germline, CDR1 is SGHDT and CDR2 YYEEEE. The V and J ends lost 3 bases and 1 base respectively, with 11 bases between them. CDR3 length equals 15 residues. The CDR3 DNA reads TGTGCCAGCAGCTCACTTGGGACTGCCAAAAACATTCAGTACTTC. It encodes CASSSLGTAKNIQYF. Based on the CDR3 plus reference TRBV5-6 and TRBJ2-4, the full variable domain is DAGVTQSPTHLIKTRGQQVTLRCSPKSGHDTVSWYQQALGQGPQFIFQYYEEEERQRGNFPDRFSGHQFPNYSSELNVNALLLGDSALYLCASSSLGTAKNIQYFGAGTRLSVL.

This clonotype came up a few times. The gene calls are TRBV18 and TRBJ2-1, with a tentative D call TRBD1 (6 bases). Looked up from germline, CDR1 is KGHSH and CDR2 is LQKENI. V lost 2 bases and J 9 bases, leaving 17 bases between the germline ends. The CDR3 runs 15 residues. The CDR3 spells CASSPFRDTPGEQFF. The CDR3 nucleotides read TGTGCCAGCTCACCATTCCGGGACACACCAGGTGAGCAGTTCTTC. The variable domain in full, with the rest retrieved from reference TRBV18 and TRBJ2-1, is NAGVMQNPRHLVRRRGQEARLRCSPMKGHSHVYWYRQLPEEGLKFMVYLQKENIIDESGMPKERFSAEFPKEGPSILRIQQVVRGDSAAYFCASSPFRDTPGEQFFGPGTRLTVL.